The rows below give T cell receptor beta chains drawn from one sample of a study of T-cell reconstitution after alpha-beta-depleted transplantation in children. Each CDR3 protein gets one entry after TCRdb re-called the PCR reads with MiXCR. The sample carries roughly 300,000 distinct CDR3 sequences, 10% recorded once. Sequenced here: PBMCs from the stem cell graft donor, sampled from the stem cell graft. The receptor source for this set is a human donor who donated a stem cell graft to a child with acute lymphoblastic leukemia. Each CDR3 is given with its conserved first and last residue. A D gene is named only where the DNA matches it firmly. For some rows the clone size is stated as once, few or many, or as a class when expanded; others skip it.

d_gene	v_gene	abundance	j_gene	CDR3aa	CDR3nt
.	TRBV5-1	few	TRBJ2-1	CASSLWGSTDTYNEQFF	TGCGCCAGCAGCTTGTGGGGGTCTACAGACACCTACAATGAGCAGTTCTTC
.	TRBV7-2	many	TRBJ2-1	CASSLGSSPYNEQFF	TGTGCCAGCAGCTTAGGTAGCTCCCCCTACAATGAGCAGTTCTTC
.	TRBV4-1	.	TRBJ1-3	CASSRAGGNTIYF	TGCGCCAGCAGCCGCGCGGGAGGAAACACCATATATTTT
.	TRBV20-1	many	TRBJ1-4	CSASGEKLFF	TGCAGTGCTAGTGGTGAAAAACTGTTTTTT
TRBD2	TRBV7-2	many	TRBJ2-7	CASSLAGVAYEQYF	TGTGCCAGCAGTTTAGCGGGAGTTGCATACGAGCAGTACTTC
.	TRBV29-1	few	TRBJ2-7	CSVKPGSSYEQYF	TGCAGCGTTAAACCCGGGAGCTCCTACGAGCAGTACTTC
.	TRBV9	few	TRBJ2-2	CASSVATAGELFF	TGTGCCAGCAGCGTAGCTACTGCCGGGGAGCTGTTTTTT
.	TRBV7-9	few	TRBJ1-1	CASSLGLLGFKNTEAFF	TGTGCCAGCAGCTTAGGCCTACTAGGGTTTAAGAACACTGAAGCTTTCTTT
.	TRBV2	.	TRBJ1-5	CASSPRSGLNQPQHF	TGTGCCAGCAGTCCCAGATCAGGACTCAATCAGCCCCAGCATTTT
.	TRBV7-8	.	TRBJ2-3	CASSWDLADTDTQYF	TGTGCCAGCAGCTGGGACCTCGCGGACACAGATACGCAGTATTTT
.	TRBV27	.	TRBJ2-7	CASSSRLDGPLYGQYF	TGTGCCAGCAGTTCGCGTTTGGACGGCCCGCTTTACGGGCAGTACTTC